This TCR beta chain derives from a study of T cells after yellow fever vaccination. One entry per CDR3 protein, called by TCRdb with MiXCR from the 5' RACE reads. The data hold roughly 310,000 distinct CDR3 sequences, with 8% to 10% observed a single time. V was cut by 7 bases and J by 5 bases, with 15 bases left in between. The CDR3 extends over 14 amino acids. The sample holds a few counts of this clonotype. The antigen is undetermined. Points from the study as a whole: Weaker, the secondary response peaked sooner, at day 5 versus 15.

The V and J genes are TRBV12-3 or TRBV12-4 and TRBJ2-1; maybe TRBD1 (6 bases). The material sequenced was PBMCs, taken on the day of the first yellow fever vaccination. The source of this sequence is a man younger than 30 who received the YFV17D yellow fever vaccine. The CDR3 coding sequence is TGTGCCAGCATCAACAGGGAGAATAACAATGAGCAGTTCTTC. Its translation: CASINRENNNEQFF.